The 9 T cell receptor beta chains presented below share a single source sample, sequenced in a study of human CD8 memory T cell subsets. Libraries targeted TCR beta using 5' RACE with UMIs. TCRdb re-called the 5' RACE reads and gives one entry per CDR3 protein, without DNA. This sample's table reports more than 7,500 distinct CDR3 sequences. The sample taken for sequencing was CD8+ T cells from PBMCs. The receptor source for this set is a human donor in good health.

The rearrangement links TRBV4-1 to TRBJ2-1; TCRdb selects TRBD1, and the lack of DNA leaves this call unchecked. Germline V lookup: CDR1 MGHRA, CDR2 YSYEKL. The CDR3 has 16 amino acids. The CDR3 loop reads CASSQGAGAGNNEQFF.

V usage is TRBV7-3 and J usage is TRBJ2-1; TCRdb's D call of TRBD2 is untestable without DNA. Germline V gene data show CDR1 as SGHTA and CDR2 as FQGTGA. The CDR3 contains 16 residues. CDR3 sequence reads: CASSLVPRSSYNEQFF.

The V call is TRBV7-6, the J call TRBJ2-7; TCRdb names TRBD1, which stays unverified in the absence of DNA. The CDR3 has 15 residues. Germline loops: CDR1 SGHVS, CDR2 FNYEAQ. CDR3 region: CASSPLQGKEYEQYF.

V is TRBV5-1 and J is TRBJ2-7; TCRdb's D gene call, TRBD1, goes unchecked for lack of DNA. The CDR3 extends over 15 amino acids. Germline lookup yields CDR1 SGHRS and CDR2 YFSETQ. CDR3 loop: CASYTGTGGPYEQYF.

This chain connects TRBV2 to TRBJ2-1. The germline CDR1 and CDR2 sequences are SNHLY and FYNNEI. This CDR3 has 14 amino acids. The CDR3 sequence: CASSEGSLAGEQFF.

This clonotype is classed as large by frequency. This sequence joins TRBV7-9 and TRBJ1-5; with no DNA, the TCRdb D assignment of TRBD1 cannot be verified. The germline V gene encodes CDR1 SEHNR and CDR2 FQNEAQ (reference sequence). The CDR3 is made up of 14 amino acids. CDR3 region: CASSLGQGDQPQHF.

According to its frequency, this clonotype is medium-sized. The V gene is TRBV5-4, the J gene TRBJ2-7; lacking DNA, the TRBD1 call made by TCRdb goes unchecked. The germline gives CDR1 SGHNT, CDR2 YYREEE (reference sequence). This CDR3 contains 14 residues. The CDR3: CASSADGPPYEQYF.

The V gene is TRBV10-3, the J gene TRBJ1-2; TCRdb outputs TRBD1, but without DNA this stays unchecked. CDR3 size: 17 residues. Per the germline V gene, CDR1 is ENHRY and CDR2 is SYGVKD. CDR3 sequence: CAISETQNPGPNYGYTF.

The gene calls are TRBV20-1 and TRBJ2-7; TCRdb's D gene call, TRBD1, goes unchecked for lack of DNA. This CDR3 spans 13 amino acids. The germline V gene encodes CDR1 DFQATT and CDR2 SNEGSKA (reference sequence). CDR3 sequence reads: CSASQGAFDEQYF.